These 11 T cell receptor beta chains were sequenced from one sample in a study of resident and recirculating memory T cells in vitiligo. Generated by immunoSEQ multiplex PCR, the TCRdb table keeps only in-frame clones and is missing some. Of 60,000 to 80,000 clones listed, approximately 90% are singletons. The sequenced sample was blood. These receptors were obtained from a male donor with vitiligo.

The chain carries TRBV6-6 and TRBJ1-5, with D perhaps matching TRBD1 (6 bases). Deletions cut 0 bases from V and 3 bases from J, with 9 bases between. The CDR3 is 15 residues long. CDR1 MNHNY and CDR2 SVGAGI come from the germline V gene (reference sequence). CDR3 protein: CASSYSGAVNQPQHF. CDR3 bases: TGTGCCAGCAGTTACTCGGGGGCAGTCAATCAGCCCCAGCATTTT.

This clone was recorded a few times. This sequence joins TRBV6-4 and TRBJ2-3; the match to TRBD2 covers 8 bases. Germline-derived CDR1 and CDR2 are MRHNA and SNTAGT. V gave up 3 bases and J gave up 7 bases; unmatched junction bases: 9. The CDR3 is made up of 15 amino acids. CDR3 DNA sequence: TGTGCCAGCAGTGATTCCAGCGGGGGCGGATATACGCAGTATTTT. Translated: CASSDSSGGGYTQYF.

The chain uses TRBV6-5 and TRBJ1-1; D ambiguous. Germline CDR1 reads MNHEY; CDR2 reads SVGAGI. This CDR3 spans 13 amino acids. Deletions cut 4 bases from V and 3 bases from J, with 9 bases between. For the CDR3, the DNA is TGTGCCAGCAGTTGGAGGGTTTACACTGAAGCTTTCTTT. Its protein is CASSWRVYTEAFF.

V is TRBV5-1 and J is TRBJ2-7; TRBD1 agrees at 8 bases. J was trimmed by 6 bases and V by 1 base; bases with no gene match: 6. CDR3 length equals 14 residues. CDR1 and CDR2 (germline): SGHRS, YFSETQ. CDR3 nucleotide sequence: TGCGCCAGCAGCTTGCGTACAGGGGGTTTCGAGCAGTACTTC. This translates into CASSLRTGGFEQYF.

To note about this clone: Germline and junction disagree at one end, which may indicate a read error. The chain recombines TRBV7-2 with TRBJ2-1; weak D call: TRBD1 (6 bases). Germline loops: CDR1 SGHTA, CDR2 FQGNSA. CDR3 length equals 12 residues. This CDR3 is CASSLWGLELFF. CDR3 sequence (DNA): TGTGCCAGCAGCCTATGGGGGCTGGAGCTGTTCTTC.

The J gene is TRBJ1-5, the V gene TRBV9; tentative D call: TRBD1 (6 bases). Germline values: CDR1 SGDLS, CDR2 YYNGEE. V was trimmed by 4 bases and J by 0 bases, leaving 20 bases between them. This CDR3 spans 18 amino acids. DNA for the CDR3: TGTGCCAGCAGCAACAAGACCCGGACAGACAATAGCAATCAGCCCCAGCATTTT. Translating it yields CASSNKTRTDNSNQPQHF.

The rearrangement uses TRBV11-2 and TRBJ2-7; 9 positions match TRBD1. CDR3 length: 18 residues. Trimming took 0 bases from V and 0 from J; bases not matched to a gene: 9. Germline lookup yields CDR1 SGHAT and CDR2 FQNNGV. The CDR3 region has the DNA TGTGCCAGCAGCTTAGATTCCGGGACAGGGTTAACCTCCTACGAGCAGTACTTC. This translates into CASSLDSGTGLTSYEQYF.

The rearrangement links TRBV19 to TRBJ1-4, with 8 positions matching TRBD1. Germline loops: CDR1 LNHDA, CDR2 SQIVND (reference sequence). The CDR3 is 15 residues long. Losses at the gene ends were 3 bases for V and 8 bases for J; bases not matched to a gene: 8. CDR3 residues: CASSIRGRREEKLFF. Written as DNA, the CDR3 is TGTGCCAGTAGTATCAGGGGGCGGAGAGAGGAAAAACTGTTTTTT.

The V and J genes are TRBV27 and TRBJ2-1; 7 bases fit TRBD1. From germline, CDR1 is MNHEY and CDR2 SMNVEV (reference sequence). The CDR3 is 15 residues long. Germline trimming cut 4 bases from V and 5 bases from J; bases unmatched to any gene: 8. In nucleotides, the CDR3 is TGTGCCAGCAGTTCTCTCCGGGACAGAGACAATGAGCAGTTCTTC. It yields the protein CASSSLRDRDNEQFF.

In this sample, this clone turned up a few times. This sequence joins TRBV4-3 and TRBJ1-1; D unclear. Trimming removed 4 bases from V and 0 bases from J, with 9 bases in between. CDR1 and CDR2 (germline): LGHNA, YSLEER. The CDR3 totals 14 residues. Here the CDR3 DNA reads TGCGCCAGCAGCCCTTCCCTTATGAACACTGAAGCTTTCTTT. It specifies CASSPSLMNTEAFF.

This clone was seen more than once but under ten times. The chain links TRBV4-1 to TRBJ2-2; TRBD2 matches at 10 bases. J lost 1 base, V lost 5 bases, and 4 bases had no gene match. From germline, CDR1 is MGHRA and CDR2 YSYEKL. This CDR3 contains 16 residues. The CDR3 coding sequence is TGCGCCAGCAGCACCACTAGCGGGGTGAACACCGGGGAGCTGTTTTTT. This sequence encodes CASSTTSGVNTGELFF.